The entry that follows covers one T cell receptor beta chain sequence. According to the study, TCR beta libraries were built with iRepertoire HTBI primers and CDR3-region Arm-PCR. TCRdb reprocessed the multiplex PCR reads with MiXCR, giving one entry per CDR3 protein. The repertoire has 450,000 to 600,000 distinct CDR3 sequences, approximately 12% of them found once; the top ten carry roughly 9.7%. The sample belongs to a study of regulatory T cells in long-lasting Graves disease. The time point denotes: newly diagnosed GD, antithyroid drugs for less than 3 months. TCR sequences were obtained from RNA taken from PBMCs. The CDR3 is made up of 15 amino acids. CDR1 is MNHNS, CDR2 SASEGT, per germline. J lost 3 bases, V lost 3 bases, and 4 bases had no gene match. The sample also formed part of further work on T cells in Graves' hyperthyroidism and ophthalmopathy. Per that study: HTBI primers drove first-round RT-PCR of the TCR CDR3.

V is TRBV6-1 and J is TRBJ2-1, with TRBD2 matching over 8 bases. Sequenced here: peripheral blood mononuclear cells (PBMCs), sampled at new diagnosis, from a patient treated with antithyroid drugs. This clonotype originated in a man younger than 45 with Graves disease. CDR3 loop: CASSDGRAYYNEQFF. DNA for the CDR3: TGTGCCAGCAGTGACGGGAGGGCCTACTACAATGAGCAGTTCTTC.